This T cell receptor beta chain was found in a study of shared clonotypes between healthy human individuals. The study's findings and limits: An anticipated effect of sequencing depth on clonotype sharing among donors was recognized.

Terminally differentiated effector memory CD45RA+ cells were excluded by CCR7 positive selection of CD45RO-negative cells. In regard to this clone: Its target is not known.

Per germline, CDR1 SQVTM and CDR2 ANQGSEA. This CDR3 region has 13 residues. With 7 bases removed from V and 4 bases from J, the gap between germline ends came to 16 bases. In the original processing: Owing to the provision of junction-only sequences devoid of quality scores by immunoSEQ, filtering differed. Produced via immunoSEQ multiplex PCR; TCRdb's table is partial and in-frame only. D and trimming come from the DNA, and the V and J calls and clone size come from that table. The sample comprises around 2,000,000 clones, about 93% of which are singletons, and 1.5% to 2% rests with the top ten. The clonotype was recovered from a man younger than 30 in good health. Some clones in this sample may be carry-over from other donors' samples. Sequencing was performed on naive CD8+ T cells from PBMCs. The chain has TRBV29-1 and TRBJ2-5; D is tentatively TRBD1 or TRBD2 (6 bases each). Here the CDR3 reads CSAPGGLGETQYF. The CDR3 DNA reads TGCAGCGCCCCTGGGGGGCTGGGAGAGACCCAGTACTTC.